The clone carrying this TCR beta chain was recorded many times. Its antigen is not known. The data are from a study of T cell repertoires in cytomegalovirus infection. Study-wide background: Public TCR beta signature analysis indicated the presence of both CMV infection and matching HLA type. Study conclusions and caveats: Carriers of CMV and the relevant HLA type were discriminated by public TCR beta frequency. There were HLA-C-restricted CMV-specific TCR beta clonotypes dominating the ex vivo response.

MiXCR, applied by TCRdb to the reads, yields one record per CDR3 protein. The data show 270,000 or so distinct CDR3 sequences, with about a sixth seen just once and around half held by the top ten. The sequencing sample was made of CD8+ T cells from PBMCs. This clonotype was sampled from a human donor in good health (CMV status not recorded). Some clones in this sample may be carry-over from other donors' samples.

The CDR3 DNA sequence: TGTGCCAGCAGCTTAGGGAACAGGGGCGCTTTCACAGATACGCAGTATTTT. Its translation: CASSLGNRGAFTDTQYF. V usage is TRBV7-6 and J usage is TRBJ2-3; 7 nucleotides agree with TRBD1. J lost 2 bases, V lost 1 base, and 9 bases had no gene match. Germline lookup yields CDR1 SGHVS and CDR2 FNYEAQ. The CDR3 is made up of 17 amino acids.